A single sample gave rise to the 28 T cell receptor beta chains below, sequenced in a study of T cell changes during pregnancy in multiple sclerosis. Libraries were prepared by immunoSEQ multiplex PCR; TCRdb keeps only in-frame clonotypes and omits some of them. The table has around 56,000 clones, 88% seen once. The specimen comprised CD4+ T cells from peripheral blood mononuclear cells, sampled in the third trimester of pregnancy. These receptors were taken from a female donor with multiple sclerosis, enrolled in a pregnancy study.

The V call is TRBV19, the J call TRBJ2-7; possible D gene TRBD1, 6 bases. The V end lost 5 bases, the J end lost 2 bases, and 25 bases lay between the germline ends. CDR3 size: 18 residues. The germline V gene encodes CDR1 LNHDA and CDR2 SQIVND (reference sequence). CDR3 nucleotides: TGTGCCAGTAGTGGGGGCTCGGGACAACCAGCGAACCCCTACGAGCAGTACTTC. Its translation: CASSGGSGQPANPYEQYF.

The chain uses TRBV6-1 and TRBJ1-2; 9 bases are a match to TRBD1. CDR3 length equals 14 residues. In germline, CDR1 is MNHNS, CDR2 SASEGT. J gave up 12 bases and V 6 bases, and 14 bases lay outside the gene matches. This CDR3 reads CASSDIRPRQGDTF. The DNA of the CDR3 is TGTGCCAGCAGCGACATCCGGCCGAGACAGGGGGACACCTTC.

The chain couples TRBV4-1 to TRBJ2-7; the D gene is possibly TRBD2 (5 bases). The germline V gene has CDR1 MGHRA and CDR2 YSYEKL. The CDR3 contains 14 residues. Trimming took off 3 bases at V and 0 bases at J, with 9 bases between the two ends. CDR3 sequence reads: CASSHWEISYEQYF. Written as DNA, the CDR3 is TGCGCCAGCAGCCATTGGGAGATCTCCTACGAGCAGTACTTC.

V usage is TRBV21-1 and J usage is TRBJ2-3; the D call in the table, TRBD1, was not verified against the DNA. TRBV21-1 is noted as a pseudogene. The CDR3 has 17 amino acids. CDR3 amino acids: CASSQDRDGGLTDTQYF. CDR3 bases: TGTGCCAGCAGCCAAGACAGGGACGGTGGTCTCACAGATACGCAGTATTTT.

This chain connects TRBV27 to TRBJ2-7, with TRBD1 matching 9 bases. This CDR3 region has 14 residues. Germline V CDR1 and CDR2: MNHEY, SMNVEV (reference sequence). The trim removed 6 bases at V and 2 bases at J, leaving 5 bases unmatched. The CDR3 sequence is CASRAGQGAYEQYF. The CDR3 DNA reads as TGTGCCAGCAGGGCGGGACAGGGAGCCTACGAGCAGTACTTC.

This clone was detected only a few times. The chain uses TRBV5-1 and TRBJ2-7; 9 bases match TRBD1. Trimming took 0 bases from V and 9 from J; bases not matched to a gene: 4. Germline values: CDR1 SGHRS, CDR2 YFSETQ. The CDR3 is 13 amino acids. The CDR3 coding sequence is TGCGCCAGCAGCTTGGGGACAGGGGAGGTGCAGTACTTC. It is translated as CASSLGTGEVQYF.

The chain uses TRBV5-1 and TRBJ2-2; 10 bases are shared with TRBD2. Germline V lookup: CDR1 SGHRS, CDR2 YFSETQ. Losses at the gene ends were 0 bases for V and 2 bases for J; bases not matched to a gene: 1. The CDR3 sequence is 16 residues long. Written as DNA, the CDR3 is TGCGCCAGCAGCTTGGTAGCGGGGGGCAACACCGGGGAGCTGTTTTTT. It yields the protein CASSLVAGGNTGELFF.

CDR3 sequence (DNA): TGTGCCAGCAGCTCTGGACTAGTTGGTGAGACCCAGTACTTC. The encoded protein is CASSSGLVGETQYF. This chain links TRBV5-6 with TRBJ2-5; 7 nucleotides line up with TRBD2. J was trimmed by 5 bases and V by 3 bases; bases with no gene match: 7. The V gene's germline CDR1 is SGHDT and CDR2 YYEEEE. This CDR3 contains 14 residues.

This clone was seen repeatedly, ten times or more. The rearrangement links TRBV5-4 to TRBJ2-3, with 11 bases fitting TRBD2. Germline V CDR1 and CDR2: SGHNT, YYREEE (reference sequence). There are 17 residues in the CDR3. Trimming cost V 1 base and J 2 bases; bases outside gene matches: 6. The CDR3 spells CASSLRLAGGPTDTQYF. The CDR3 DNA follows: TGTGCCAGCAGCTTGAGGCTAGCGGGAGGCCCCACAGATACGCAGTATTTT.

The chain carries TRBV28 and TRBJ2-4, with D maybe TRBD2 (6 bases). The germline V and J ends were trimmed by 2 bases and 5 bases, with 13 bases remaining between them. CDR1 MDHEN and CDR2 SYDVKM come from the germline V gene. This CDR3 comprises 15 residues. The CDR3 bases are TGTGCCAGCAGTTTAGGTGGGGGGTCGGAAAACATTCAGTACTTC. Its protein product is CASSLGGGSENIQYF.

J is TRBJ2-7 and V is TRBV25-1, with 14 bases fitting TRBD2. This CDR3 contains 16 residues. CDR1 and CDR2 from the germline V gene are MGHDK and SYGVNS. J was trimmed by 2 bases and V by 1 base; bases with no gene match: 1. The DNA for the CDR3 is TGTGCCAGCAGTGAATCGACTAGCGGGGGGGCCTACGAGCAGTACTTC. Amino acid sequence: CASSESTSGGAYEQYF.

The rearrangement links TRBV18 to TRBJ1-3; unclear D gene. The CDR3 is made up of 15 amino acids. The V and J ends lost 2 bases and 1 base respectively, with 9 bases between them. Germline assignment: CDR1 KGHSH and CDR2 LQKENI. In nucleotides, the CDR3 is TGTGCCAGCTCACCATCAACAGTTTCTGGAAACACCATATATTTT. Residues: CASSPSTVSGNTIYF.

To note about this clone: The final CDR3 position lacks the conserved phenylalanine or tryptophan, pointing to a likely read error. The CDR3 region is CASRYDRAKKRGYTL. For the CDR3, the DNA is TGTGCCAGCAGGTACGACAGGGCCAAAAAGAGGGGCTACACCCTC. J is TRBJ1-2 and V is TRBV2; 7 nucleotides match TRBD1. V gave up 6 bases and J gave up 8 bases; unmatched junction bases: 15. Germline-derived CDR1 and CDR2 are SNHLY and FYNNEI. The CDR3 extends over 15 amino acids.

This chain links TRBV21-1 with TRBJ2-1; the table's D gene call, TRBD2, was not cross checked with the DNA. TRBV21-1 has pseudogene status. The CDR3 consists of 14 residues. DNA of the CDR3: TGTGCCAGCAGCCTGACTAGCGGGGACAATGAGCAGTTCTTC. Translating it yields CASSLTSGDNEQFF.

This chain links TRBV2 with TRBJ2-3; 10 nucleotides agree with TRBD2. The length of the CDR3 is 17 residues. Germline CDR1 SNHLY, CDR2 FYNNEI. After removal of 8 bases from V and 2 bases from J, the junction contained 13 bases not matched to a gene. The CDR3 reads CASGRNKAGGPTDTQYF. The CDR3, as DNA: TGTGCCAGCGGAAGGAATAAAGCGGGGGGGCCCACAGATACGCAGTATTTT.

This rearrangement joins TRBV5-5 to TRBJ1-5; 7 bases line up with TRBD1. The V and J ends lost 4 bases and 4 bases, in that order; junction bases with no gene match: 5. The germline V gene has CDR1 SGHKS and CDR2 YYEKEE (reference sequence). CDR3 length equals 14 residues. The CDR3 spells CASSLARGNQPQHF. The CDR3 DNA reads TGTGCCAGCAGCCTGGCCAGGGGGAATCAGCCCCAGCATTTT.

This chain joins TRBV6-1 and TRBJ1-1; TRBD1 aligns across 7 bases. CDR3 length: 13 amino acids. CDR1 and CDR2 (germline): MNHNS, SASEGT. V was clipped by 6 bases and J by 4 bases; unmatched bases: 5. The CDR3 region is CASRGGVSTEAFF. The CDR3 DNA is TGTGCCAGCAGAGGGGGCGTAAGCACTGAAGCTTTCTTT.

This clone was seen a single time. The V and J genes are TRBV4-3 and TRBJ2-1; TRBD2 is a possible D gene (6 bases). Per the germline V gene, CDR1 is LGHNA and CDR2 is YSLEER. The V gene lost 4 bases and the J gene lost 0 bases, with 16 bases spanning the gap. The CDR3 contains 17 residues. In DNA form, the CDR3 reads TGCGCCAGCAGCCGACAATATAGCGGAAGCTCCTACAATGAGCAGTTCTTC. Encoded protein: CASSRQYSGSSYNEQFF.

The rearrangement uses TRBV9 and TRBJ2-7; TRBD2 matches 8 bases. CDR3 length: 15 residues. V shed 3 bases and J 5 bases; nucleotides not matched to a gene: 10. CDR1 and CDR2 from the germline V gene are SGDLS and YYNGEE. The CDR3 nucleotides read TGTGCCAGCAGCGCGGAAGCGGGAGTGTTCAACGAGCAGTACTTC. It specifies CASSAEAGVFNEQYF.

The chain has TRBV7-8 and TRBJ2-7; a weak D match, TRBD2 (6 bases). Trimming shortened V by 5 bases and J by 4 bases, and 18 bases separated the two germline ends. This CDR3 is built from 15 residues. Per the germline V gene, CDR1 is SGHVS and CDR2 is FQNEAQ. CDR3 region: CASSPTETRLYEQYF. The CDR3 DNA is TGTGCCAGCAGCCCGACGGAGACTAGACTTTACGAGCAGTACTTC.

In DNA, the CDR3 is TGTGCCAGCAGCTCCATTCACGGCGAGCAGTACTTC. This translates into CASSSIHGEQYF. V usage is TRBV11-1 and J usage is TRBJ2-7; D gene unclear. From germline, CDR1 is SGHAT and CDR2 FQDESV (reference sequence). Trimming removed 4 bases at V and 6 bases at J, with 10 bases between. This CDR3 contains 12 residues.

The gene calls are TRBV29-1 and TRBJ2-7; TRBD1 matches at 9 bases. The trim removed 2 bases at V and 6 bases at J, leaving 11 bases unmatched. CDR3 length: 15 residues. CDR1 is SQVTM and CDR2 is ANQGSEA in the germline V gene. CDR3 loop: CSVEWVRDRVAEQYF. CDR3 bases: TGCAGCGTTGAATGGGTCCGGGACAGGGTGGCCGAGCAGTACTTC.

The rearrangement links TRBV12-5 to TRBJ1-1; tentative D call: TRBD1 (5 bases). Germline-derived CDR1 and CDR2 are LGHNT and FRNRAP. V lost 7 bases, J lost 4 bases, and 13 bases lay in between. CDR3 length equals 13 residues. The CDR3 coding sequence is TGTGCTAGTGAGGTTTCTGGGGCCACTGAAGCTTTCTTT. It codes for CASEVSGATEAFF.

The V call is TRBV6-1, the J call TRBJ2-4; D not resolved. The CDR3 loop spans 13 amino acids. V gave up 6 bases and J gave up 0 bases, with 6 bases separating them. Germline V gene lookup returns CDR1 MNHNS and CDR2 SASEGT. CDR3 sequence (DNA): TGTGCCAGCAGGGGCCTAGCCAAAAACATTCAGTACTTC. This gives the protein CASRGLAKNIQYF.

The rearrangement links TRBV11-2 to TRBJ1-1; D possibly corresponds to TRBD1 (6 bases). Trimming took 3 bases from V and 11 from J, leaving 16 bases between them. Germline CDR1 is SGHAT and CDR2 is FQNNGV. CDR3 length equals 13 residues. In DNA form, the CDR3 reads TGTGCCAGCAGCTTCCCCAGGACAGACATTGCTTTCTTT. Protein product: CASSFPRTDIAFF.

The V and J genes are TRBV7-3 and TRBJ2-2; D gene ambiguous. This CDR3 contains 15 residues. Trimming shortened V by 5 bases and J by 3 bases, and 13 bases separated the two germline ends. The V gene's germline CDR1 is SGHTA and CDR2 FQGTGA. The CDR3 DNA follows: TGTGCCAGCAGCCCCGAGCCTAGAGACACCGGGGAGCTGTTTTTT. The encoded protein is CASSPEPRDTGELFF.

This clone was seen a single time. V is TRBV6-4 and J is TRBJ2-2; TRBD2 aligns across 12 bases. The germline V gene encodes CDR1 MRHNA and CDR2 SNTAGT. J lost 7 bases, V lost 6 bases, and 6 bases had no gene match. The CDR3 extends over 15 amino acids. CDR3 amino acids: CASRRLAGDGGELFF. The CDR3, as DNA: TGTGCCAGCAGAAGACTAGCGGGAGATGGCGGGGAGCTGTTTTTT.

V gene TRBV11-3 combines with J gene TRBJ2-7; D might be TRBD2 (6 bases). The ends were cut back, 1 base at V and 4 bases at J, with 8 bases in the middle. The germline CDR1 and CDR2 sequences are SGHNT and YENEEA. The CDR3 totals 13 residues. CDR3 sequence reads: CASSLVRGYEQYF. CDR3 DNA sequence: TGTGCCAGCAGCTTAGTCCGGGGGTACGAGCAGTACTTC.